This TCR beta chain was recovered during a study of sequential checkpoint blockade in melanoma. Turning to the study itself: First-line arms were nivolumab then ipilimumab, or the reverse, randomized 1:1.

As for treatment: randomized to nivolumab then ipilimumab (arm A) or the reverse (arm B). Assay used: immunoSEQ multiplex PCR; TCRdb lists only in-frame clones, some missing. This sample has 8,500 to 9,500 clones, with roughly four fifths found just once. Trimming removed 3 bases from V and 2 bases from J; junction bases left unmatched: 0. This CDR3 is 15 amino acids long. CDR1 is LGHNA and CDR2 is YNFKEQ in the germline V gene. The sample consisted of CD8+ T cells sorted from blood (inferred from file names), taken from a patient given nivolumab and ipilimumab in sequence. The receptor comes from a human donor with melanoma. V and J are TRBV4-2 and TRBJ2-1; 11 nucleotides line up with TRBD2. The CDR3 loop reads CASSQGLAAYNEQFF. The CDR3, as DNA: TGTGCCAGCAGCCAGGGACTAGCGGCCTACAATGAGCAGTTCTTC.